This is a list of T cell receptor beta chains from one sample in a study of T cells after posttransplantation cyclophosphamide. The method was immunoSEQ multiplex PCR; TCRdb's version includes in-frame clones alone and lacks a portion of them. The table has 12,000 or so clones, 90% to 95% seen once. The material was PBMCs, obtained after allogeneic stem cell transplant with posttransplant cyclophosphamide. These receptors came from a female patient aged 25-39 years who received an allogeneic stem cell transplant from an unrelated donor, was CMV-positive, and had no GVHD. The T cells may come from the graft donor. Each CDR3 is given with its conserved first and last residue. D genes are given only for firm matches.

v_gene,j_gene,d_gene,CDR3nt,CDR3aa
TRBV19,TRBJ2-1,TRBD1,TGTGCCAGCCTCCGGGACAGGGGGTCGGGGTCCTACAATGAGCAGTTCTTC,CASLRDRGSGSYNEQFF
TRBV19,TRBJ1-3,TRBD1,TGTGCCAGTACCACCCGGAATGGACAGGTCTCTGGAAACACCATATATTTT,CASTTRNGQVSGNTIYF
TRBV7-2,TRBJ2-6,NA,TGTGCCAGCAGCCTCAGAGGGGGACGGCGGCTCTCTGGGGCCAACGTCCTGACTTTC,CASSLRGGRRLSGANVLTF
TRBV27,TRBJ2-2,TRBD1,TGTGCCAGCAGTTTTATTTGGGACAGGGCGCGCACCGGGGAGCTGTTTTTT,CASSFIWDRARTGELFF
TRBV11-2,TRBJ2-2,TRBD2,TGTGCCAGCAGCCTCGGACTAGCGGGGGGGCGTACCGGGGAGCTGTTTTTT,CASSLGLAGGRTGELFF
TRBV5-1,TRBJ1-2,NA,TGCGCCAGCAGCTTGTTCAGAACCACTAACTATGGCTACACCTTC,CASSLFRTTNYGYTF
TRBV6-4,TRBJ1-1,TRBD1,TGTGCCAGCAGTTTGAATCAGGGGGCCGACACTGAAGCTTTCTTT,CASSLNQGADTEAFF
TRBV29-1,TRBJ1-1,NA,TGCAGCGCTCAGGGGAGTCCCACTGAAGCTTTCTTT,CSAQGSPTEAFF
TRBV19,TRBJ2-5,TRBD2,TGTGCCAGTAGATCAACCCTCCTAGGGCGACTAGCCGAGACCCAGTACTTC,CASRSTLLGRLAETQYF
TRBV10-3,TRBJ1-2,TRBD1,TGTGCCATCAGTGAACCAAGGACAGGAGCCTATGGCTACACCTTC,CAISEPRTGAYGYTF